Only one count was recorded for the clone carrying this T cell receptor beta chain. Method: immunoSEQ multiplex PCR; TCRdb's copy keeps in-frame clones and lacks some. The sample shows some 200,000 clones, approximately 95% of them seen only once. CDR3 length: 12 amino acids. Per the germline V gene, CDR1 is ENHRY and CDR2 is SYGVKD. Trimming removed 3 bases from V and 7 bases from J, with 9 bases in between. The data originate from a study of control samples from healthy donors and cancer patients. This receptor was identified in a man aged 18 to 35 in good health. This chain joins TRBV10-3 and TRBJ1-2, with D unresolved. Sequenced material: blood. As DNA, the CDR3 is TGTGCCATCAGTGAAGCGCAGGCTGGCTACACCTTC. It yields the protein CAISEAQAGYTF.